This TCR beta chain is from a study of T cells after yellow fever vaccination. The CDR3 length is 14 residues. Germline V gives CDR1 SEHNR, CDR2 FQNEAQ (reference sequence). The V gene end was trimmed by 2 bases and the J gene end by 5 bases; junction bases not matched to a gene: 2. General study results and limits: Post-booster samples contained most primary-vaccination clones (roughly 96% CD4, approximately 88% CD8).

There are many counts of this clonotype. Its specificity is not known. TCRdb used MiXCR to reprocess the 5' RACE reads, holding one entry per CDR3 protein. The data hold 110,000 to 150,000 distinct CDR3 sequences, with just over 6.5% observed a single time. The chain is built from TRBV7-9 and TRBJ2-1, with TRBD1 matching 8 bases. The material sequenced was CD4+ T cells sorted from PBMCs, taken 10 days after the yellow fever booster vaccination. This receptor was taken from a man aged 25 to 45 who received the YFV17D yellow fever vaccine. The chain's CDR3 is CASSLTQGDNEQFF. The CDR3 DNA sequence: TGTGCCAGCAGCTTAACACAGGGGGACAATGAGCAGTTCTTC.